The 25 T cell receptor beta chains in this list originate from one sample, sequenced in a study of blood T cell repertoires in COVID-19. Clones were read by immunoSEQ multiplex PCR, and TCRdb kept only the in-frame ones, dropping some. Among some 300,000 clones listed, about 89% were seen once. The sequenced sample was PBMCs or T cells enriched from blood (not recorded which). All receptors derive from a middle-aged woman who had recovered from COVID-19.

The V and J genes are TRBV19 and TRBJ1-2; 8 bases map to TRBD1. Trimming at V came to 6 bases and at J to 4 bases, leaving 4 bases not matched to a gene. The length of the CDR3 is 13 residues. Germline assignment: CDR1 LNHDA and CDR2 SQIVND (reference sequence). CDR3 in amino acids: CASRSGGSYGYTF. CDR3 nucleotides: TGTGCCAGTAGGTCAGGGGGCTCCTATGGCTACACCTTC.

Written as DNA, the CDR3 is TGTGCCAGCAGCATCTGGACAGCTCAAGAGACCCAGTACTTC. Amino acids: CASSIWTAQETQYF. The chain joins TRBV5-4 to TRBJ2-5; a possible D gene is TRBD1 (6 bases). The CDR3 consists of 14 residues. V dropped 4 bases and J dropped 2 bases, with 12 bases sitting between them. Germline lookup yields CDR1 SGHNT and CDR2 YYREEE (reference sequence).

This sequence joins TRBV4-3 and TRBJ1-2, with 8 bases identical to TRBD1. In germline, CDR1 is LGHNA, CDR2 YSLEER. CDR3 length: 15 amino acids. J lost 7 bases, V lost 0 bases, and 7 bases had no gene match. The CDR3 here is CASSQDEQGEVGYTF. For the CDR3, the DNA is TGCGCCAGCAGCCAAGACGAACAGGGGGAAGTTGGCTACACCTTC.

This chain uses TRBV5-1 with TRBJ2-3; D not certain. V shed 4 bases and J shed 4 bases, with 13 bases lying between them. Germline V CDR1 and CDR2: SGHRS, YFSETQ. The CDR3 consists of 14 residues. The DNA of the CDR3 is TGCGCCAGCAGCGCAGATTTCTCAGCAGATACGCAGTATTTT. It codes for CASSADFSADTQYF.

The chain links TRBV12-3 or TRBV12-4 to TRBJ1-5, with D unresolved. V lost 6 bases to trimming and J lost 6 bases, with 12 bases between them. The CDR3 runs 13 residues. The chain's CDR3 is CASRLQIGQPQHF. The CDR3 nucleotides are TGTGCCAGCAGACTACAAATAGGTCAGCCCCAGCATTTT.

This clone came up a few times. The chain combines TRBV3-1 (or the pseudogene TRBV3-2) with TRBJ2-1; D is uncertain. The CDR3 totals 16 residues. V gave up 1 base and J gave up 0 bases, with 10 bases separating them. Per the germline V gene, CDR1 is LGHDT and CDR2 is YNNKEL (reference sequence). CDR3: CASSQAKLISYNEQFF. The CDR3, as DNA: TGTGCCAGCAGCCAAGCAAAGCTGATCTCCTACAATGAGCAGTTCTTC.

CDR3 residues: CASSSLQGPTEAFF. Here the CDR3 DNA reads TGTGCCAGCAGCTCTCTTCAGGGCCCCACTGAAGCTTTCTTT. The chain couples TRBV9 to TRBJ1-1, with D possibly matching TRBD1 (5 bases). V dropped 4 bases and J dropped 4 bases, with 14 bases sitting between them. The germline CDR1 and CDR2 sequences are SGDLS and YYNGEE. There are 14 residues in the CDR3.

This clone has more than one count but fewer than ten. The chain recombines TRBV20-1 with TRBJ2-7; D might be TRBD1 (6 bases). Trimming stripped 3 bases from V and 4 bases from J, with 16 bases between. The CDR3 contains 14 residues. Germline V gene sequence: CDR1 DFQATT, CDR2 SNEGSKA (reference sequence). CDR3 sequence reads: CSASSETGQYEQYF. In DNA, the CDR3 is TGCAGTGCTAGTTCGGAAACAGGGCAATACGAGCAGTACTTC.

The V and J genes are TRBV2 and TRBJ2-7, with a tentative D call TRBD1 (5 bases). Trimming took off 2 bases at V and 9 bases at J, with 20 bases between the two ends. Germline V gene sequence: CDR1 SNHLY, CDR2 FYNNEI. The CDR3 spans 15 residues. Here the CDR3 DNA reads TGTGCCAGCAGTGAAACGTCCAGTAGACAGTCGTCGCAGTACTTC. It codes for CASSETSSRQSSQYF.

This clone was seen once. The chain combines TRBV5-6 with TRBJ2-7, with no clear D. CDR1 SGHDT and CDR2 YYEEEE come from the germline V gene. Trimming pared 4 bases from V and 2 bases from J, leaving 7 bases between. This CDR3 contains 12 residues. CDR3 DNA: TGTGCCAGCAGCAGGAGAACCTACGAGCAGTACTTC. It codes for CASSRRTYEQYF.

Only a few counts were recorded for this clone. The rearrangement joins TRBV7-2 to TRBJ1-5; perhaps TRBD1 as D (5 bases). Germline values: CDR1 SGHTA, CDR2 FQGNSA. V lost 5 bases, J lost 5 bases, and 16 bases lay in between. The CDR3 sequence is 15 residues long. As DNA, the CDR3 is TGTGCCAGCAGCCGTTACAGGAATGGACATCAGCCCCAGCATTTT. This encodes CASSRYRNGHQPQHF.

The gene calls are TRBV6-2 or TRBV6-3 and TRBJ2-3, with D perhaps TRBD2 (6 bases). Germline lookup yields CDR1 MNHEY and CDR2 SVGEGT. This CDR3 is built from 15 residues. V lost 0 bases and J lost 2, with 9 bases in between. The CDR3 DNA reads as TGTGCCAGCAGTTACTCGGGACTCGACACAGATACGCAGTATTTT. Its translation is CASSYSGLDTDTQYF.

This chain joins TRBV6-4 and TRBJ2-4; D perhaps matches TRBD2 (5 bases). Germline CDR1 reads MRHNA; CDR2 reads SNTAGT. This CDR3 contains 13 residues. Trimming removed 8 bases from V and 5 bases from J, with 13 bases in between. CDR3 sequence (DNA): TGTGCCAGCCGTAGGACTGGTGAAAACATTCAGTACTTC. It encodes CASRRTGENIQYF.

This clone was seen only once. The identical CDR3 is also encoded by other nucleotide sequences in the sample. The chain carries TRBV7-9 and TRBJ1-4; D not certain. Deletions cut 3 bases from V and 4 bases from J, with 3 bases between. Germline CDR1 reads SEHNR; CDR2 reads FQNEAQ (reference sequence). The CDR3 is 12 residues long. This CDR3 is CASSFLNEKLFF. CDR3 coding DNA: TGTGCCAGCAGCTTCCTTAATGAAAAACTGTTTTTT.

The rearrangement uses TRBV5-4 and TRBJ2-1; D ambiguous. Germline CDR1 reads SGHNT; CDR2 reads YYREEE (reference sequence). Trimming pared 3 bases from V and 6 bases from J, leaving 4 bases between. The CDR3 runs 11 residues. CDR3 sequence (DNA): TGTGCCAGCAGCTGGAGCAATGAGCAGTTCTTC. This translates into CASSWSNEQFF.

V is TRBV12-3 or TRBV12-4 and J is TRBJ2-7, with D unclear. Trimming removed 5 bases from V and 2 bases from J, with 4 bases in between. This CDR3 contains 11 residues. The CDR3 DNA reads as TGTGCCAGCAGTCCCGCCTACGAGCAGTACTTC. This translates into CASSPAYEQYF.

This chain joins TRBV3-1 (or the pseudogene TRBV3-2) and TRBJ1-1; D is uncertain. Germline CDR1 is LGHDT and CDR2 is YNNKEL (reference sequence). V shed 1 base and J shed 3 bases, with 9 bases lying between them. The CDR3 is made up of 14 amino acids. CDR3 in DNA: TGTGCCAGCAGCCAAGTCACACAGTACACTGAAGCTTTCTTT. Amino acid sequence: CASSQVTQYTEAFF.

This chain joins TRBV2 and TRBJ2-1; 11 bases are shared with TRBD2. The CDR3 has 16 amino acids. Germline V CDR1 and CDR2: SNHLY, FYNNEI. Trimming removed 8 bases from V and 3 bases from J; junction bases left unmatched: 9. CDR3: CASSYVGTSGYNEQFF. CDR3 in DNA: TGTGCCAGCTCCTATGTCGGGACTAGCGGCTACAATGAGCAGTTCTTC.

The rearrangement links TRBV2 to TRBJ1-1, with D tentatively TRBD1 (6 bases). This CDR3 is 14 amino acids long. From germline, CDR1 is SNHLY and CDR2 FYNNEI. Trimming removed 6 bases at V and 0 bases at J, with 11 bases between. CDR3: CASSFTGLNTEAFF. CDR3 DNA sequence: TGTGCCAGCAGCTTTACAGGGTTGAACACTGAAGCTTTCTTT.

For this clone: A much larger clone lies a single base off, so this may be a read error. The chain uses TRBV7-9 and TRBJ1-5; maybe TRBD1 (5 bases). The CDR3 runs to 13 residues. Germline V gene lookup returns CDR1 SEHNR and CDR2 FQNEAQ (reference sequence). V was trimmed by 1 base and J by 5 bases, leaving 6 bases between them. The CDR3 loop reads CASSLGGDQPQHF. The CDR3 DNA reads TGTGCCAGCAGCTTAGGGGGGGATCAGCCCCAGCATTTT.

CDR3 in amino acids: CASSFNAGGPGNEQFF. In DNA form, the CDR3 reads TGCGCCAGCAGCTTCAACGCGGGAGGGCCCGGCAATGAGCAGTTCTTC. The rearrangement links TRBV5-1 to TRBJ2-1, with 9 bases lining up with TRBD2. The ends lost 2 bases at V and 6 bases at J; junction bases unmatched: 9. Germline V lookup: CDR1 SGHRS, CDR2 YFSETQ. The length of the CDR3 is 16 residues.

The chain employs TRBV27 and TRBJ1-2; D perhaps matches TRBD1 (5 bases). V was shortened by 5 bases and J by 8 bases, with 12 bases between the two germline ends. Germline-derived CDR1 and CDR2 are MNHEY and SMNVEV (reference sequence). CDR3 length: 12 residues. Here the CDR3 reads CASSPNTGGYTF. The CDR3 coding sequence is TGTGCCAGCAGTCCCAATACAGGAGGCTACACCTTC.

This chain joins TRBV2 and TRBJ2-3; D ambiguous. This CDR3 is 14 amino acids long. Germline assignment: CDR1 SNHLY and CDR2 FYNNEI. The V end was cut by 4 bases, the J end by 4 bases, with 12 bases between. The CDR3 spells CASSAGPGPDTQYF. The CDR3 region has the DNA TGTGCCAGCAGTGCAGGCCCCGGCCCAGATACGCAGTATTTT.

This clone was seen only once. The chain combines TRBV5-4 with TRBJ2-1, with TRBD2 identical over 7 bases. V lost 2 bases to trimming and J lost 9 bases; unmatched junction nucleotides: 11. Germline V gene lookup returns CDR1 SGHNT and CDR2 YYREEE (reference sequence). The CDR3 length is 15 residues. The CDR3 DNA reads TGTGCCAGCAGCTTAAGTAGTAACCCGGGAGGTGAGCAGTTCTTC. It is translated as CASSLSSNPGGEQFF.

V usage is TRBV2 and J usage is TRBJ1-1; 10 bases agree with TRBD1. The CDR3 has 13 amino acids. V lost 8 bases, J lost 4 bases, and 4 bases stayed unmatched. Looked up from germline, CDR1 is SNHLY and CDR2 is FYNNEI. CDR3 amino acids: CASSGQGTTEAFF. The CDR3 coding sequence is TGTGCCAGCTCGGGACAGGGGACCACTGAAGCTTTCTTT.